Below are 7 T cell receptor beta chains sequenced from a single sample in a study of patients and donors after allogeneic stem cell transplantation. Each CDR3 protein is one row after TCRdb ran MiXCR on the RT-PCR reads. The table records fewer than 500,000 distinct CDR3 sequences, 16% of them present only once. The sequencing input was blood, either unsorted or a sorted T cell fraction (not recorded which). The receptors shown here come from a human donor who was either an allogeneic HSCT recipient or a stem cell or donor lymphocyte infusion donor (not recorded which). It is not recorded whose cells these are; they may come from a transplant donor.

This chain uses TRBV6-5 with TRBJ2-7; 8 bases are a match to TRBD2. The CDR3 is made up of 16 amino acids. V shed 2 bases, J shed 2 bases, and the junction held 8 bases outside the gene matches. Germline CDR1 is MNHEY and CDR2 is SVGAGI. This CDR3 is CASSYPTSGGPYEQYF. CDR3 nucleotides: TGTGCCAGCAGTTACCCAACAAGCGGGGGCCCCTACGAGCAGTACTTC.

This chain connects TRBV6-1 to TRBJ2-7, with 11 bases identical to TRBD1. The J segment lost 5 bases and the V segment lost 4 bases, leaving 7 bases of the junction unmatched. Germline V gives CDR1 MNHNS, CDR2 SASEGT. This CDR3 spans 15 amino acids. The chain's CDR3 is CASSAGTGGRDEQYF. CDR3 DNA sequence: TGTGCCAGCAGTGCCGGGACAGGGGGTAGGGACGAGCAGTACTTC.

This clonotype was observed a few times. The V and J genes are TRBV4-2 and TRBJ2-2; 10 bases are a match to TRBD2. J gave up 6 bases and V 3 bases, and 13 bases lay outside the gene matches. There are 18 residues in the CDR3. Looked up from germline, CDR1 is LGHNA and CDR2 is YNFKEQ. The CDR3 DNA follows: TGTGCCAGCAGCCACGGTACCCTAGCGGGAGCTAAGGCCGGGGAGCTGTTTTTT. Its protein is CASSHGTLAGAKAGELFF.

In this sample, this clonotype turned up many times. The chain is built from TRBV12-3 or TRBV12-4 and TRBJ1-1; tentative D call: TRBD1 (5 bases). Trimming took off 6 bases at V and 10 bases at J, with 15 bases between the two ends. The CDR3 runs 12 residues. The CDR3 bases are TGTGCCAGCAGCCCCGGGACCAATGGAGCTTTCTTT. Translated: CASSPGTNGAFF.

The CDR3 region has the DNA TGTGCCAGCAGCCAAGTAAGGGGGCGGGAAGCTTTCTTT. Protein sequence: CASSQVRGREAFF. J is TRBJ1-1 and V is TRBV3-1, with 7 bases aligning to TRBD1. The trim removed 1 base at V and 8 bases at J, leaving 4 bases unmatched. Per germline, CDR1 LGHDT and CDR2 YNNKEL (reference sequence). The CDR3 loop spans 13 amino acids.

The rearrangement joins TRBV7-3 to TRBJ1-6, with D possibly TRBD1 on 6 matching bases. The V end was cut by 3 bases, the J end by 5 bases, with 8 bases between. There are 14 residues in the CDR3. CDR1 SGHTA and CDR2 FQGTGA come from the germline V gene. CDR3 nucleotides: TGTGCCAGCAGCTTGGCAGGGGATAATTCACCCCTCCACTTT. It translates to CASSLAGDNSPLHF.

The V call is TRBV4-1, the J call TRBJ2-7, with D maybe TRBD1 (6 bases). This CDR3 has 17 residues. Germline V gene lookup returns CDR1 MGHRA and CDR2 YSYEKL. Trimming removed 4 bases from V and 2 bases from J, with 21 bases in between. CDR3 in amino acids: CASSPRPSFDRTYEQYF. CDR3 DNA sequence: TGCGCCAGCAGCCCTCGCCCATCTTTCGACAGGACCTACGAGCAGTACTTC.